The entry that follows covers one T cell receptor beta chain sequence. Its specificity is not known. The sample is drawn from a study of shared clonotypes between healthy human individuals. Using immunoSEQ multiplex PCR, the repertoire was profiled, and TCRdb retains in-frame clones only, with some absent. The data show some 1 million clones, approximately 72% seen once. Unmatched junction bases numbered 16, after V lost 3 bases and J lost 1 base. There are 21 residues in the CDR3. Germline V gene sequence: CDR1 MDHEN, CDR2 SYDVKM. Whole-study findings and limits: Non-shared clonotypes were found to have lower generation probabilities than the clonotypes that were shared by all four of the sorted-subset donors. Memory subsets generally showed lower estimated richness than naive subsets.

The sample was memory CD4+ T cells sorted from blood. The subset was: CD45RA-negative fraction. The clonotype was recovered from a young man in good health. The chain combines TRBV28 with TRBJ2-3; TRBD2 aligns across 13 bases. DNA for the CDR3: TGTGCCAGCAGTTTCTTTCTCCGGAGGACTAGCGGGGGAACGCGCACAGATACGCAGTATTTT. Translation: CASSFFLRRTSGGTRTDTQYF.